This T cell receptor (beta chain) was documented in a study of T cell changes during pregnancy in multiple sclerosis. Germline loops: CDR1 LGHNA, CDR2 YSLEER. The CDR3 totals 16 residues. The V gene end was trimmed by 4 bases and the J gene end by 1 base; junction bases not matched to a gene: 1. The data were produced by immunoSEQ multiplex PCR, yet TCRdb's version contains in-frame clones alone and is incomplete. The sample includes around 72,000 clones, about 92% seen only once; the top ten take 2% to 2.5%. A single count supports this clone. Sequenced here: peripheral blood, sampled in the second trimester of pregnancy. This TCR derives from a female donor in good health, enrolled as a control in a pregnancy study. This sequence joins TRBV4-3 and TRBJ2-3; 14 positions match TRBD2. Here the CDR3 reads CASSPGLAGGTDTQYF. The CDR3 nucleotides are TGCGCCAGCAGCCCGGGACTAGCGGGGGGCACAGATACGCAGTATTTT.